This T cell receptor beta chain derives from a study of CD8 T cells in Susac syndrome. Regarding the study as a whole: In its TCR sequencing and HLA analysis, the study acknowledged that the number of individuals was relatively small.

Regarding this clonotype: Its antigen is not known.

V dropped 6 bases and J dropped 6 bases, with 12 bases sitting between them. Germline V gives CDR1 MNHEY, CDR2 SVGAGI. The CDR3 sequence is 13 residues long. CD8+ and CD4+ T cells from blood underwent TCR beta sequencing, which was carried out in a high-throughput format. After extraction with the RNeasy kit, about 0.45 to 1 ug of the RNA was reverse transcribed using random hexamers. An immunoSEQ multiplex PCR generated amplified TCR beta CDR3 products spanning 54 Vbeta and 13 Jbeta. TCRdb re-called the immunoSEQ multiplex PCR reads through MiXCR, storing one row per CDR3 protein. Altogether about 250,000 distinct CDR3 sequences are present, around 93% being singletons, with the ten largest covering roughly 0.07%.

The source material was CD4+ T cells from PBMCs. The chain couples TRBV6-5 to TRBJ1-5; possibly TRBD1 for D (6 bases). This clonotype originated in a human donor with multiple sclerosis. The CDR3 region is CASRQSGVQPQHF. The CDR3 DNA follows: TGTGCCAGCAGACAATCAGGGGTTCAGCCCCAGCATTTT.